The 26 T cell receptor beta chains given below trace back to one sample, sequenced in a study of read filtering for tumor transcriptome and immune sequencing. Molecular barcoded adaptors covering alpha/delta and beta/gamma chains were used on about 390 ng RNA. Each CDR3 protein gets one entry after TCRdb re-called the reads with MiXCR. The data hold some 140,000 distinct CDR3 sequences, with approximately 13% observed a single time. Sequences were obtained from a population of CD138-negative cells sorted from bone marrow. These receptors were taken from a donor aged 40 or over with multiple myeloma.

Concerning this clonotype itself: Given a much more abundant clone one base away, this may be a read error. No conserved phenylalanine or tryptophan ends this CDR3, so it is likely a read error. The rearrangement uses TRBV12-3 or TRBV12-4 and TRBJ2-5; perhaps TRBD1 as D (6 bases). The ends were cut back, 9 bases at V and 1 base at J, with 12 bases in the middle. The length of the CDR3 is 13 residues. This chain's CDR3 is CASLGGSQETQYL. The CDR3 DNA is TGTGCCAGTTTAGGGGGATCCCAAGAGACCCAGTACCTC.

This clonotype occurred a few times. V is TRBV10-3 and J is TRBJ2-7; perhaps TRBD1 as D (5 bases). CDR1 is ENHRY, CDR2 SYGVKD, per germline. The CDR3 loop spans 15 amino acids. The V gene lost 6 bases and the J gene lost 3 bases, with 18 bases spanning the gap. CDR3 DNA: TGTGCCATCAGGACCACAGGAGCTCAAAACTACGAGCAGTACTTC. As protein: CAIRTTGAQNYEQYF.

Worth noting for this clonotype: At one boundary the junction diverges from the germline segment, which might be a read error. In DNA form, the CDR3 reads TGTGCCTGGAGTTTCTCAGAGGAGCAGCTCTTC. Translating it yields CAWSFSEEQLF. V and J are TRBV30 and TRBJ2-1; D unresolved. CDR1 is GTSNPN, CDR2 SVGIG, per germline (reference sequence). The CDR3 spans 11 residues.

Many counts were recorded for this clonotype. The CDR3: CASRRGHSSHEQFF. The CDR3 DNA follows: TGTGCCAGCAGGAGGGGACACTCGTCGCATGAGCAGTTCTTC. The chain links TRBV12-3 or TRBV12-4 to TRBJ2-1; a possible D gene is TRBD1 (6 bases). This CDR3 spans 14 amino acids. The ends were cut back, 6 bases at V and 8 bases at J, with 17 bases in the middle.

In its sample, this clonotype was seen many times. The chain carries TRBV3-1 and TRBJ2-1; tentatively, D is TRBD2 (6 bases). This CDR3 has 17 amino acids. V shed 0 bases and J shed 0 bases, with 12 bases lying between them. In germline, CDR1 is LGHDT, CDR2 YNNKEL (reference sequence). CDR3 sequence (DNA): TGTGCCAGCAGCCAAGATTTTTCCGGGGGCTCCTACAATGAGCAGTTCTTC. This encodes CASSQDFSGGSYNEQFF.

Ten or more counts support this clonotype. The V and J genes are TRBV11-2 and TRBJ2-1; 9 positions match TRBD1. The junction had 3 bases not matched to a gene; V was cut back by 1 base and J by 8 bases. This CDR3 has 14 amino acids. The V gene's germline CDR1 is SGHAT and CDR2 FQNNGV. The chain's CDR3 is CASSLGDRADEQFF. CDR3 coding DNA: TGTGCCAGCAGCTTAGGGGACAGGGCGGATGAGCAGTTCTTC.

This clonotype occurred a few times. The chain recombines TRBV7-3 with TRBJ1-5; TRBD1 is a possible D gene (5 bases). The CDR3 contains 15 residues. Trimming left V 0 bases short and J 5 bases short, with 11 bases between. The V gene's germline CDR1 is SGHTA and CDR2 FQGTGA. The CDR3 loop is CASSLTGGSDQPQHF. CDR3 DNA sequence: TGTGCCAGCAGCTTAACCGGGGGAAGCGATCAGCCCCAGCATTTT.

This chain uses TRBV29-1 with TRBJ2-1, with 12 bases that match TRBD2. CDR1 and CDR2 (germline): SQVTM, ANQGSEA. V shed 4 bases, J shed 4 bases, and the junction held 8 bases outside the gene matches. There are 16 residues in the CDR3. The CDR3 spells CSVVPSGRASYNEQFF. The CDR3 DNA reads as TGCAGCGTTGTCCCTAGCGGGAGGGCATCGTACAATGAGCAGTTCTTC.

This clonotype was counted between two and nine times. The chain employs TRBV7-9 and TRBJ2-1; 9 bases match TRBD1. CDR1 is SEHNR, CDR2 FQNEAQ, per germline (reference sequence). This CDR3 contains 16 residues. V shed 5 bases and J 1 base; nucleotides not matched to a gene: 6. CDR3 region: CASSDGQGSSYNEQFF. The DNA for the CDR3 is TGTGCCAGCAGCGACGGACAGGGGAGTTCCTACAATGAGCAGTTCTTC.

This clonotype came up many times. The CDR3 protein is CASGTLTGLSYNEQFF. The CDR3 nucleotides read TGTGCCAGCGGAACGTTGACAGGGTTATCCTACAATGAGCAGTTCTTC. This chain links TRBV12-3 or TRBV12-4 with TRBJ2-1; the match to TRBD1 covers 7 bases. This CDR3 region has 16 residues. The V segment lost 8 bases and the J segment 1 base; nucleotides outside the gene matches: 11.

This clonotype was seen ten or more times. V and J are TRBV20-1 and TRBJ2-5; D gene ambiguous. The CDR3 runs to 14 residues. Germline V CDR1 and CDR2: DFQATT, SNEGSKA (reference sequence). The germline V and J ends were trimmed by 3 bases and 4 bases, with 15 bases remaining between them. The CDR3 DNA follows: TGCAGTGCTAGGTGGGCCAGACACCCAGAGACCCAGTACTTC. This translates into CSARWARHPETQYF.

This clonotype was seen only once. A much more abundant neighbour one base away suggests this may be a read error. J is TRBJ1-1 and V is TRBV7-2; D unclear. The CDR3 is made up of 15 amino acids. Germline V gene lookup returns CDR1 SGHTA and CDR2 FQGNSA. V lost 8 bases, J lost 1 base, and 17 bases lay in between. The CDR3 spells CASGLLGAGNTEAFF. The DNA for the CDR3 is TGTGCCAGCGGCCTCCTCGGAGCGGGGAACACTGAAGCTTTCTTT.

This clonotype was recorded at least ten times. The gene calls are TRBV20-1 and TRBJ1-1; D unclear. V was shortened by 1 base and J by 6 bases, with 12 bases between the two germline ends. The CDR3 sequence is 13 residues long. The germline gives CDR1 DFQATT, CDR2 SNEGSKA (reference sequence). The DNA of the CDR3 is TGCAGTGCTAGAGGGAGTTCCGTCCCTGAAGCTTTCTTT. This codes for CSARGSSVPEAFF.

V gene TRBV4-1 combines with J gene TRBJ2-1; D is uncertain. The length of the CDR3 is 16 residues. With 0 bases removed from V and 0 bases from J, the gap between germline ends came to 9 bases. Germline values: CDR1 MGHRA, CDR2 YSYEKL. CDR3 amino acids: CASSQEFASSYNEQFF. In nucleotides, the CDR3 is TGCGCCAGCAGCCAAGAGTTCGCGAGCTCCTACAATGAGCAGTTCTTC.

At least ten counts were recorded for this clonotype. The rearrangement links TRBV18 to TRBJ2-5; 12 bases map to TRBD2. The CDR3 loop spans 16 amino acids. With V trimmed by 1 base and J by 5 bases, 5 bases remained unmatched. Germline loops: CDR1 KGHSH, CDR2 LQKENI. In DNA, the CDR3 is TGTGCCAGCTCACCACAGCCGACTAGCGGGAGTGAGACCCAGTACTTC. Its protein product is CASSPQPTSGSETQYF.

As to this clonotype: A read error may account for a junction end that differs from germline. The V and J genes are TRBV19 and TRBJ2-1; D is perhaps TRBD1 (7 bases). From germline, CDR1 is LNHDA and CDR2 SQIVND (reference sequence). The CDR3 length is 15 residues. The CDR3 loop reads CASTAGGSSYNEQFF. CDR3 DNA: TGCGCCAGTACCGCAGGGGGGAGTTCCTACAATGAGCAGTTCTTC.

In its sample, this clonotype was seen many times. J is TRBJ2-1 and V is TRBV2; D is perhaps TRBD2 (6 bases). CDR1 is SNHLY and CDR2 is FYNNEI in the germline V gene. CDR3 length: 13 amino acids. Deletions cut 7 bases from V and 13 bases from J, with 20 bases between. CDR3 in DNA: TGTGCCAGCAAGGCGGGAAGATTACCTATACAGTTCTTC. Translating gives CASKAGRLPIQFF.

This clonotype was counted ten times or more. The rearrangement links TRBV20-1 to TRBJ2-2; 7 positions agree with TRBD1. This CDR3 is built from 15 residues. Germline V CDR1 and CDR2: DFQATT, SNEGSKA (reference sequence). V lost 6 bases and J lost 3; bases outside the gene matches: 10. DNA of the CDR3: TGCAGTGCCACGACAGGGCCCCGAGACACCGGGGAGCTGTTTTTT. Translated, it gives CSATTGPRDTGELFF.

This clonotype was counted at least ten times. The rearrangement uses TRBV4-2 and TRBJ2-3, with 14 bases identical to TRBD2. V lost 3 bases and J lost 5; bases outside the gene matches: 4. The CDR3 contains 16 residues. CDR1 is LGHNA, CDR2 YNFKEQ, per germline. CDR3 coding DNA: TGTGCCAGCAGCCAGACTAGCGGGAGGGCCATAGATACGCAGTATTTT. It encodes CASSQTSGRAIDTQYF.

This clonotype was counted at least ten times. The rearrangement joins TRBV7-2 to TRBJ2-7, with 8 bases aligning to TRBD2. The germline V gene has CDR1 SGHTA and CDR2 FQGNSA. The length of the CDR3 is 14 residues. After removal of 3 bases from V and 3 bases from J, the junction contained 4 bases not matched to a gene. CDR3 coding DNA: TGTGCCAGCAGCTTTAGCGGGACACTCTACGAGCAGTACTTC. Its translation is CASSFSGTLYEQYF.

This clonotype was counted at least ten times. The chain is built from TRBV29-1 and TRBJ2-1; 11 nucleotides agree with TRBD1. Losses at the gene ends were 6 bases for V and 8 bases for J; bases not matched to a gene: 15. This CDR3 region has 16 residues. CDR1 is SQVTM and CDR2 is ANQGSEA in the germline V gene. CDR3 DNA: TGCAGCGTCGCCGGCGGGACAGGGGGTGGTTTGGATGAGCAGTTCTTC. Protein: CSVAGGTGGGLDEQFF.

Many counts were recorded for this clonotype. This chain uses TRBV2 with TRBJ2-1; D is perhaps TRBD2 (6 bases). Germline CDR1 and CDR2: SNHLY and FYNNEI. This CDR3 comprises 15 residues. V was cut by 6 bases and J by 1 base, with 13 bases left in between. The CDR3 DNA is TGTGCCAGCAGCTTGGGGGACTCTTCCTACAATGAGCAGTTCTTC. It codes for CASSLGDSSYNEQFF.

About this clonotype: A junction boundary mismatches the germline segment, possibly from a read error. CDR3: CASSLYGTGMNTVAFF. The CDR3, as DNA: TGTGCCAGCAGTTTGTATGGGACAGGGATGAACACTGTAGCTTTCTTT. This chain uses TRBV12-3 or TRBV12-4 with TRBJ1-1, with 9 nucleotides matching TRBD1. This CDR3 has 16 residues.

This clonotype was observed at least ten times. This sequence joins TRBV20-1 and TRBJ1-4; perhaps TRBD1 as D (5 bases). The CDR3 is 14 amino acids. From germline, CDR1 is DFQATT and CDR2 SNEGSKA (reference sequence). V was shortened by 3 bases and J by 10 bases, with 18 bases between the two germline ends. CDR3 region: CSASANRGGGKLFF. CDR3 nucleotides: TGCAGTGCTAGCGCCAACCGGGGCGGGGGAAAACTGTTTTTT.

The rearrangement joins TRBV7-2 to TRBJ2-1, with a weak D call TRBD2 (6 bases). Germline V gene lookup returns CDR1 SGHTA and CDR2 FQGNSA. CDR3 length equals 16 residues. The V gene lost 5 bases and the J gene lost 6 bases, with 20 bases spanning the gap. CDR3 amino acids: CASSPIAAVALNEQFF. The CDR3 bases are TGTGCCAGCAGCCCCATAGCGGCAGTGGCGCTCAATGAGCAGTTCTTC.

This clonotype was seen repeatedly, ten times or more. The V gene is TRBV2, the J gene TRBJ2-2; 8 nucleotides match TRBD1. The CDR3 has 16 amino acids. The junction had 8 bases not matched to a gene; V was cut back by 3 bases and J by 5 bases. Germline-derived CDR1 and CDR2 are SNHLY and FYNNEI. CDR3 coding DNA: TGTGCCAGCAGTGATAGAGACAGGGGTGAAACCGGGGAGCTGTTTTTT. Its translation: CASSDRDRGETGELFF.